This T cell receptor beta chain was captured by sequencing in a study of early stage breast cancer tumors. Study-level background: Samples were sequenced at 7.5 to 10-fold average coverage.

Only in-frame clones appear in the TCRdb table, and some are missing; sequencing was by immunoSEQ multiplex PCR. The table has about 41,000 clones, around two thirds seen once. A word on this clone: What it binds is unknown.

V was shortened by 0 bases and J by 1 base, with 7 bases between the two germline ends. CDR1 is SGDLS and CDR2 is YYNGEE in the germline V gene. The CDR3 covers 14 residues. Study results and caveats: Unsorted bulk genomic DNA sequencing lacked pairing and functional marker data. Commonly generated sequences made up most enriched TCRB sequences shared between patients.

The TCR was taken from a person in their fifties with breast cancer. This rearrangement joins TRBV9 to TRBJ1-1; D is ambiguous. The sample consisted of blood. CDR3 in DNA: TGTGCCAGCAGCGTAGCAGCGGCGAACACTGAAGCTTTCTTT. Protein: CASSVAAANTEAFF.